The 5 T cell receptor beta chains reported below all come from one sample, sequenced in a study of T-cell reconstitution after alpha-beta-depleted transplantation in children. Unique molecular identifiers featured in how the TCRbeta library was prepared. TCRdb analysed the PCR reads with MiXCR anew, one entry per CDR3 protein. Altogether roughly 790,000 distinct CDR3 sequences are present, 15% to 20% being singletons, with the ten largest covering 5%. Specimen: PBMCs, mostly from graft donor cells, collected 360 days after TCRalphabeta/CD19-depleted stem cell transplant. The receptor set was obtained from a male patient under 18 who had a stem cell transplant for acute lymphoblastic leukemia, so the T cells may come from the graft donor.

This sequence joins TRBV19 and TRBJ2-1; 8 bases match TRBD2. CDR1 and CDR2 (germline): LNHDA, SQIVND (reference sequence). The CDR3 is made up of 14 amino acids. V shed 3 bases and J 4 bases; nucleotides not matched to a gene: 2. CDR3 protein: CASSITSGYNEQFF. DNA of the CDR3: TGTGCCAGTAGTATCACTAGCGGTTACAATGAGCAGTTCTTC.

The table lists this clonotype with a few counts. This CDR3 is CASSKFGVTYEQYF. The CDR3 nucleotides read TGTGCCAGCAGCAAATTCGGGGTTACCTACGAGCAGTACTTC. The chain recombines TRBV9 with TRBJ2-7, with D perhaps TRBD2 (5 bases). Germline CDR1 and CDR2: SGDLS and YYNGEE. The CDR3 runs 14 residues. V was shortened by 4 bases and J by 2 bases, with 13 bases between the two germline ends.

This clonotype was found many times. This rearrangement joins TRBV12-3 or TRBV12-4 to TRBJ2-1; 8 bases map to TRBD2. The J segment lost 5 bases and the V segment lost 3 bases, leaving 6 bases of the junction unmatched. This CDR3 is built from 15 residues. CDR3 nucleotides: TGTGCCAGCAGTTTTGCGGGAGGCAGAGACAATGAGCAGTTCTTC. This gives the protein CASSFAGGRDNEQFF.

The V and J genes are TRBV20-1 and TRBJ2-3, with D tentatively TRBD2 (5 bases). Germline values: CDR1 DFQATT, CDR2 SNEGSKA (reference sequence). The CDR3 is 16 amino acids. Trimming pared 7 bases from V and 2 bases from J, leaving 22 bases between. The CDR3 loop is CSGSTSSSVITDTQYF. Here the CDR3 DNA reads TGCAGTGGTTCGACTTCGAGTAGCGTCATCACAGATACGCAGTATTTT.

In this sample, this clonotype turned up a few times. The chain combines TRBV7-3 with TRBJ2-3; D ambiguous. The germline V gene has CDR1 SGHTA and CDR2 FQGTGA. V dropped 5 bases and J dropped 1 base, with 13 bases sitting between them. The CDR3 consists of 15 residues. The CDR3 protein is CASSPENLGTDTQYF. CDR3 coding DNA: TGTGCCAGCAGCCCCGAAAATTTGGGCACAGATACGCAGTATTTT.